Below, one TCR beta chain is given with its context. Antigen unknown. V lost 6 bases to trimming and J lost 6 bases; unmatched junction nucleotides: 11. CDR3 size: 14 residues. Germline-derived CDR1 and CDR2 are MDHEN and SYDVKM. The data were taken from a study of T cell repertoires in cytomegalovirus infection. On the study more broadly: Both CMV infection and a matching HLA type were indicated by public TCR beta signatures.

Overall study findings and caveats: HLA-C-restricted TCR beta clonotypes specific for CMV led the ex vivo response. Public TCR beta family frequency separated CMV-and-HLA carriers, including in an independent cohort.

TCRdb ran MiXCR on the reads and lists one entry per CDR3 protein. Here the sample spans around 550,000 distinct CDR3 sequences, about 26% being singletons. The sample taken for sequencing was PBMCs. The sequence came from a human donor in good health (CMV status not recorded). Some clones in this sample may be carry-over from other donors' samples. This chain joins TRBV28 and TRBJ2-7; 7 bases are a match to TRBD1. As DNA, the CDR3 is TGTGCCAGCAGAGAGGGACAGCCCCTCGGCGAGCAGTACTTC. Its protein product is CASREGQPLGEQYF.